The 14 T cell receptor beta chains below come from one sample, sequenced in a study of blood T cell repertoires in COVID-19. Sequencing was performed with immunoSEQ multiplex PCR; in TCRdb, only in-frame clones are kept and a portion is missing. This sample has roughly 67,000 clones, with 65% to 90% found just once. The sample comprised peripheral blood. Every receptor here comes from a man aged 45-65 years with acute or convalescent COVID-19.

V and J are TRBV10-3 and TRBJ2-3; D is perhaps TRBD1 (5 bases). Germline V gives CDR1 ENHRY, CDR2 SYGVKD. V was pared by 6 bases and J by 6 bases, with 16 bases between. This CDR3 spans 14 amino acids. The CDR3 loop reads CAIRPDTAGDTQYF. In DNA, the CDR3 is TGTGCCATCAGACCGGACACAGCCGGCGATACGCAGTATTTT.

J is TRBJ1-5 and V is TRBV4-1; perhaps TRBD1 as D (5 bases). The V gene's germline CDR1 is MGHRA and CDR2 YSYEKL. V was shortened by 4 bases and J by 7 bases, with 17 bases between the two germline ends. The length of the CDR3 is 15 residues. The CDR3 protein is CASSLDREGRQPQHF. DNA of the CDR3: TGCGCCAGCAGCCTAGATAGGGAGGGGAGGCAGCCCCAGCATTTT.

This chain links TRBV2 with TRBJ2-1; TRBD2 agrees at 8 bases. The germline gives CDR1 SNHLY, CDR2 FYNNEI. The trim removed 3 bases at V and 4 bases at J, leaving 2 bases unmatched. The CDR3 consists of 14 residues. CDR3 bases: TGTGCCAGCAGTGATGGGACTAGATACAATGAGCAGTTCTTC. Translated: CASSDGTRYNEQFF.

CDR3 DNA: TGTGCCAGCTCACCTTCGTTCCAGCGGGGGGGCGACACCGGGGAGCTGTTTTTT. Translating it yields CASSPSFQRGGDTGELFF. The rearrangement joins TRBV18 to TRBJ2-2; 10 bases map to TRBD2. This CDR3 comprises 18 residues. The V gene end was trimmed by 3 bases and the J gene end by 3 bases; junction bases not matched to a gene: 10. Germline loops: CDR1 KGHSH, CDR2 LQKENI. Using reference TRBV18 and TRBJ2-2 for the parts outside the CDR3, the full variable domain is NAGVMQNPRHLVRRRGQEARLRCSPMKGHSHVYWYRQLPEEGLKFMVYLQKENIIDESGMPKERFSAEFPKEGPSILRIQQVVRGDSAAYFCASSPSFQRGGDTGELFFGEGSRLTVL.

This clone was seen a few times. The chain recombines TRBV3-1 (or the pseudogene TRBV3-2) with TRBJ2-7, with 11 bases matching TRBD1. Trimming cost V 4 bases and J 2 bases; bases outside gene matches: 4. CDR1 is LGHDT, CDR2 YNNKEL, per germline (reference sequence). The CDR3 spans 15 residues. The CDR3 reads CASSLGQGAAYEQYF. In DNA form, the CDR3 reads TGTGCCAGCAGCCTCGGACAGGGGGCGGCCTACGAGCAGTACTTC.

V usage is TRBV7-3 and J usage is TRBJ2-2; perhaps TRBD2 as D (5 bases). This CDR3 has 14 residues. Trimming cost V 6 bases and J 4 bases, with 12 bases left between them. The germline gives CDR1 SGHTA, CDR2 FQGTGA. In DNA, the CDR3 is TGTGCCAGCAGTCAGGACTTATTCACCGGGGAGCTGTTTTTT. This codes for CASSQDLFTGELFF.

This clone was detected only once. This chain links TRBV5-1 with TRBJ2-7, with 9 bases fitting TRBD1. With 0 bases clipped from V and 5 bases from J, the junction kept 3 bases outside the gene matches. CDR1 is SGHRS, CDR2 YFSETQ, per germline. This CDR3 has 14 amino acids. CDR3 region: CASSLDRGLDEQYF. DNA for the CDR3: TGCGCCAGCAGCTTGGACAGGGGGCTTGACGAGCAGTACTTC.

The chain employs TRBV10-3 and TRBJ2-5; 7 nucleotides align to TRBD1. Germline V lookup: CDR1 ENHRY, CDR2 SYGVKD. The V gene end was trimmed by 8 bases and the J gene end by 2 bases; junction bases not matched to a gene: 14. This CDR3 is built from 16 residues. The CDR3 is CAIGDLDQGVQETQYF. The CDR3 nucleotides are TGTGCCATCGGGGATTTGGACCAGGGGGTTCAAGAGACCCAGTACTTC.

In nucleotides, the CDR3 is TGTGCCAGCAGCTTGGACAGGAGTGGAAACACCATATATTTT. This sequence encodes CASSLDRSGNTIYF. V and J are TRBV5-4 and TRBJ1-3, with D possibly being TRBD1 (5 bases). CDR3 size: 14 residues. Germline V gene data show CDR1 as SGHNT and CDR2 as YYREEE (reference sequence). V shed 0 bases and J shed 3 bases, with 7 bases lying between them. Full variable domain (missing parts from reference TRBV5-4 and TRBJ1-3): ETGVTQSPTHLIKTRGQQVTLRCSSQSGHNTVSWYQQALGQGPQFIFQYYREEENGRGNFPPRFSGLQFPNYSSELNVNALELDDSALYLCASSLDRSGNTIYFGEGSWLTVV.

This clone has just one count. The chain has TRBV5-1 and TRBJ1-1, with 9 bases identical to TRBD1. CDR1 is SGHRS, CDR2 YFSETQ, per germline. This CDR3 is 14 amino acids long. The V gene end was trimmed by 3 bases and the J gene end by 1 base; junction bases not matched to a gene: 1. The chain's CDR3 is CASSSTGGNTEAFF. The CDR3 DNA reads as TGCGCCAGCAGCTCGACAGGGGGGAACACTGAAGCTTTCTTT.

The V call is TRBV29-1, the J call TRBJ1-2; TRBD1 is a possible D gene (6 bases). The germline V gene encodes CDR1 SQVTM and CDR2 ANQGSEA. The V and J ends lost 0 bases and 4 bases respectively, with 15 bases between them. CDR3 length: 15 residues. CDR3: CSVEEGGAGFYGYTF. The CDR3 region has the DNA TGCAGCGTTGAAGAAGGGGGGGCCGGGTTCTATGGCTACACCTTC.

The CDR3 is CASTKPDSYGYTF. The CDR3 nucleotides read TGTGCCAGCACCAAACCCGACAGCTATGGCTACACCTTC. The rearrangement uses TRBV28 and TRBJ1-2; D may be TRBD1 (5 bases). Per germline, CDR1 MDHEN and CDR2 SYDVKM. The CDR3 consists of 13 residues. Deletions cut 7 bases from V and 4 bases from J, with 13 bases between.

The V and J genes are TRBV27 and TRBJ2-7, with 7 bases identical to TRBD1. Looked up from germline, CDR1 is MNHEY and CDR2 is SMNVEV (reference sequence). The trim removed 5 bases at V and 3 bases at J, leaving 10 bases unmatched. The CDR3 extends over 15 amino acids. The CDR3 spells CASSTRQGGDYEQYF. The CDR3 bases are TGTGCCAGCAGTACCAGACAGGGTGGGGACTACGAGCAGTACTTC.

J is TRBJ2-3 and V is TRBV7-9; 10 bases align to TRBD2. This CDR3 is built from 16 residues. V trimming: 2 bases; J trimming: 4 bases; junction bases outside the gene matches: 6. The germline CDR1 and CDR2 sequences are SEHNR and FQNEAQ (reference sequence). The CDR3 DNA is TGTGCCAGCAGCTTACTCAGCGGGGGGGCCGCAGATACGCAGTATTTT. Translating gives CASSLLSGGAADTQYF.